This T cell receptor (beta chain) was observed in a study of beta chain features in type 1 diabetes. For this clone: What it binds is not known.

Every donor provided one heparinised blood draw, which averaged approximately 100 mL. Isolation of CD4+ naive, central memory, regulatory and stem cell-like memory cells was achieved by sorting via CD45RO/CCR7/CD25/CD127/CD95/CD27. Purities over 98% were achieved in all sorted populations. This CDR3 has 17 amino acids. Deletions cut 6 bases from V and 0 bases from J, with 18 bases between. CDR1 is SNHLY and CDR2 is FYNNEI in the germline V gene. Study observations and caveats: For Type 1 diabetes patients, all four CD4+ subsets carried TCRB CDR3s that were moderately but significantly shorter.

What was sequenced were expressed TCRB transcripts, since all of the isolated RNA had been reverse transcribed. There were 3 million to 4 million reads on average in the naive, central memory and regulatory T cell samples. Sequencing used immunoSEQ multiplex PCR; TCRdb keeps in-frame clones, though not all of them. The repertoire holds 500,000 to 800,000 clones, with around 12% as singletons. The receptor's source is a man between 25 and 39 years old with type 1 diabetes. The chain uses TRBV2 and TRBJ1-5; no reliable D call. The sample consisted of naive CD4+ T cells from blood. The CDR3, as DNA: TGTGCCAGCAGCTCTTCGTCAGTGAATTTTAGCAATCAGCCCCAGCATTTT. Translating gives CASSSSSVNFSNQPQHF.